One and the same sample provided the 22 T cell receptor beta chains below, sequenced in a study of Tregs in tolerant kidney transplant recipients. Profiled with immunoSEQ multiplex PCR; TCRdb holds only in-frame clones, not every one. The repertoire table contains about 30,000 clones. The source was CD8+ T cells from blood, collected before the transplant. Source of these receptors: a human donor who received a combined kidney and bone marrow transplant.

Comments on this clone: Read coverage stops 3 residues before the CDR3 terminus; the germline J gene supplies the remainder. The chain combines TRBV7-7 with TRBJ2-5; D possibly corresponds to TRBD1 (6 bases). The germline CDR1 and CDR2 sequences are SSHAT and FNYEAQ (reference sequence). The V and J ends lost 1 base and 1 base respectively, with 7 bases between them. The CDR3 spans 14 residues. CDR3 DNA, as far as it was read: TGTGCCAGCAGCTTAGGAGGGGGCCAAGAGACC. Amino acids: CASSLGGGQET. The complete CDR3 sequence is CASSLGGGQETQYF.

CDR3 DNA, as far as it was read: TGTGCCAGCAGCCCCGGGACTGAGGTGAACTATGGC. This sequence encodes CASSPGTEVNYG. The CDR3 reads in full as CASSPGTEVNYGYTF. The V call is TRBV11-2, the J call TRBJ1-2; TRBD1 might be the D (5 bases). The missing CDR3 end, 3 residues past where the read stops, is filled in from the germline J gene. V was clipped by 5 bases and J by 2 bases, with 15 bases between them. The germline V gene has CDR1 SGHAT and CDR2 FQNNGV. This CDR3 is built from 15 residues.

As to this clone: Read sequence stops 3 residues before the CDR3 end, and the germline J gene provides the missing end. V and J are TRBV7-2 and TRBJ2-1; 7 positions match TRBD2. Germline loops: CDR1 SGHTA, CDR2 FQGNSA. The CDR3 totals 13 residues. The V and J ends lost 5 bases and 9 bases, in that order; junction bases with no gene match: 7. CDR3 sequence reads: CASSRTSWGEQFF. CDR3 DNA, as far as it was read: TGTGCCAGCAGCAGGACTAGTTGGGGTGAG.

As concerns this clone: The CDR3 goes on 3 residues after the read ends, and that part is filled in from the germline J gene. The chain is built from TRBV7-9 and TRBJ2-3; perhaps TRBD2 as D (6 bases). The V gene's germline CDR1 is SEHNR and CDR2 FQNEAQ (reference sequence). This CDR3 is built from 14 residues. V dropped 7 bases and J dropped 2 bases, with 13 bases sitting between them. CDR3 residues: CASIPGTLTDTQYF. The CDR3 DNA, read in part, is TGTGCCAGCATCCCCGGGACTCTCACAGATACG.

Of note for this clone: The read falls 3 residues short of the CDR3 end, and the missing part is taken from the germline J gene. The chain couples TRBV2 to TRBJ1-1; possible D gene TRBD1, 5 bases. CDR1 and CDR2 from the germline V gene are SNHLY and FYNNEI. V lost 4 bases to trimming and J lost 3 bases, with 12 bases between them. The CDR3 has 14 amino acids. The CDR3 bases that were read are TGTGCCAGCAGTGCTCGGCAGGGTGACACTGAA. It codes for CASSARQGDTE. In full, the CDR3 reads CASSARQGDTEAFF.

With respect to this clone: The missing CDR3 end, 3 residues past where the read stops, is filled in from the germline J gene. V gene TRBV7-8 combines with J gene TRBJ2-7, with D possibly TRBD1 on 6 matching bases. The CDR3 is made up of 14 amino acids. Looked up from germline, CDR1 is SGHVS and CDR2 is FQNEAQ. Trimming took off 5 bases at V and 0 bases at J, with 11 bases between the two ends. The covered CDR3 bases are TGTGCCAGCAGCCCTACAGGGATCTCCTACGAG. Protein sequence: CASSPTGISYE. The CDR3, in full, reads CASSPTGISYEQYF.

The part of the CDR3 DNA that was read is TGTGCCAGCAGCTCGGGACAGGCGGGGGGC. Translating gives CASSSGQAGG. The CDR3 in full is CASSSGQAGGYTF. The J gene is TRBJ1-2, the V gene TRBV11-2, with 8 nucleotides matching TRBD1. The read gets to within 3 residues of the CDR3 end, and the germline J gene fills in the rest. The CDR3 runs to 13 residues. CDR1 and CDR2 from the germline V gene are SGHAT and FQNNGV.

Note on this clone: From the germline J gene comes the end of the CDR3, since the read stops 3 residues before it. This chain links TRBV2 with TRBJ2-3; 8 bases align to TRBD2. V dropped 6 bases and J dropped 2; count of bases not matched to a gene: 10. The CDR3 spans 16 residues. Per the germline V gene, CDR1 is SNHLY and CDR2 is FYNNEI. The covered CDR3 bases are TGTGCCAGCAGCCCGTTCGAGCGGGGGATCACAGATACG. This sequence encodes CASSPFERGITDT. The complete CDR3 sequence is CASSPFERGITDTQYF.

Turning to this clone: The sequenced fragment ends 3 residues before the CDR3 boundary, so the rest is inferred from the germline J gene. The chain joins TRBV6-2 or TRBV6-3 to TRBJ1-5; the D gene is possibly TRBD1 (5 bases). Trimming pared 5 bases from V and 6 bases from J, leaving 17 bases between. The CDR3 has 15 residues. Germline V gene sequence: CDR1 MNHEY, CDR2 SVGEGT. The CDR3 reads CASSPRGSAGQPQHF. The DNA read from the CDR3 is TGTGCCAGCAGTCCCCGGGGGTCGGCGGGTCAGCCC.

Points on this clone: The read stops 3 residues short of the end of the CDR3; the missing end is completed from the germline J gene. This chain uses TRBV7-8 with TRBJ1-1; TRBD1 is a possible D gene (6 bases). The CDR3 is made up of 14 amino acids. Trimming took 5 bases from V and 5 from J, leaving 15 bases between them. Looked up from germline, CDR1 is SGHVS and CDR2 is FQNEAQ. The covered CDR3 bases are TGTGCCAGCAGCCTACCTCGGGACAAAACTGAA. Translation: CASSLPRDKTE. The whole CDR3 protein is CASSLPRDKTEAFF.

In regard to this clone: The observed sequence ends 3 residues before the CDR3 terminus, with the missing tail filled in from the germline J gene. The rearrangement links TRBV6-4 to TRBJ2-4; D gene ambiguous. The CDR3 contains 16 residues. Trimming stripped 11 bases from V and 0 bases from J, with 20 bases between. Germline lookup yields CDR1 MRHNA and CDR2 SNTAGT. CDR3 DNA, as far as it was read: TGTGCCGGCAAAACGAACTTTGAACTAGCCAAAAACATT. Its translation: CAGKTNFELAKNI. The complete CDR3 reads CAGKTNFELAKNIQYF.

The sequenced part of the CDR3 DNA is TGCAGCGTTGATAGACCCGAGGGTACTGAA. It is translated as CSVDRPEGTE. The whole CDR3 sequence is CSVDRPEGTEAFF. The rearrangement links TRBV29-1 to TRBJ1-1, with D hard to call. The read ends 3 residues shy of where the CDR3 ends; the end is completed using the germline J gene. The CDR3 is 13 residues long. Per germline, CDR1 SQVTM and CDR2 ANQGSEA. V lost 3 bases and J lost 5, with 13 bases in between.

Comment on this clone: The read gets to within 3 residues of the CDR3 end, and the germline J gene fills in the rest. The chain uses TRBV7-8 and TRBJ2-1, with a weak D call TRBD1 (5 bases). The V end lost 0 bases, the J end lost 8 bases, and 8 bases lay between the germline ends. The germline CDR1 and CDR2 sequences are SGHVS and FQNEAQ. The CDR3 runs 13 residues. CDR3 bases read: TGTGCCAGCAGCTTAGCTTACAGGCATGAG. This gives the protein CASSLAYRHE. The entire CDR3 is CASSLAYRHEQFF.

Regarding this clone: Coverage ceases 3 residues before the CDR3 finishes, and the germline J gene fills in the end. V gene TRBV18 combines with J gene TRBJ2-7; no clear D gene. The CDR3 contains 13 residues. V was trimmed by 0 bases and J by 0 bases, leaving 3 bases between them. The germline V gene encodes CDR1 KGHSH and CDR2 LQKENI. CDR3 residues: CASSPPSSYEQYF. CDR3 DNA (partial): TGTGCCAGCTCACCACCCAGCTCCTACGAG.

Notes on this clone: The observed sequence ends 3 residues before the CDR3 terminus, with the missing tail filled in from the germline J gene. J is TRBJ1-5 and V is TRBV11-2; TRBD1 aligns across 8 bases. The CDR3 is made up of 13 amino acids. The J segment lost 9 bases and the V segment lost 1 base, leaving 2 bases of the junction unmatched. In germline, CDR1 is SGHAT, CDR2 FQNNGV. The CDR3 sequence: CASSLAQGAPQHF. CDR3 DNA (partial): TGTGCCAGCAGCTTAGCCCAGGGGGCGCCC.

Worth noting for this clone: The read halts 3 residues ahead of the CDR3 end, with the missing end drawn from the germline J gene. This chain uses TRBV19 with TRBJ2-7; no clear D gene. The V and J ends lost 4 bases and 5 bases respectively, with 6 bases between them. The CDR3 consists of 11 residues. Germline assignment: CDR1 LNHDA and CDR2 SQIVND (reference sequence). CDR3 in amino acids: CASSSYNEQYF. The part of the CDR3 DNA that was read is TGTGCCAGTAGTAGTTATAACGAG.

Comment on this clone: Coverage ceases 3 residues before the CDR3 finishes, and the germline J gene fills in the end. This chain uses TRBV11-3 with TRBJ2-7, with 8 bases aligning to TRBD1. J lost 4 bases, V lost 3 bases, and 5 bases had no gene match. The CDR3 contains 14 residues. Per the germline V gene, CDR1 is SGHNT and CDR2 is YENEEA. CDR3 DNA, as far as it was read: TGTGCCAGCAGCTTTGCTCAGGGGGCTTACGAG. As protein: CASSFAQGAYE. The CDR3 reads in full as CASSFAQGAYEQYF.

A remark on this clone: The read ends 3 residues early relative to the CDR3; the germline J gene fills the gap. The chain combines TRBV6-1 with TRBJ2-1; no clear D gene. Trimming stripped 2 bases from V and 7 bases from J, with 9 bases between. The CDR3 runs 13 residues. Germline V gene lookup returns CDR1 MNHNS and CDR2 SASEGT. The sequenced part of the CDR3 DNA is TGTGCCAGCAGTGAAACTACACCAAATGAG. This gives the protein CASSETTPNE. The full CDR3 protein is CASSETTPNEQFF.

Concerning this clone itself: The read ends 3 residues before the CDR3 terminus; that terminus is restored from the germline J gene. The chain combines TRBV7-6 with TRBJ2-2; D is ambiguous. CDR3 size: 12 residues. The germline V and J ends were trimmed by 5 bases and 5 bases, with 6 bases remaining between them. Germline values: CDR1 SGHVS, CDR2 FNYEAQ. The CDR3 loop is CASSPVTGELFF. The covered CDR3 bases are TGTGCCAGCAGCCCTGTAACCGGGGAG.

Incomplete CDR3 DNA: TGTGCCTGGAACTCGAGACTAGCGGGTCCGTACTCTGGGGCCAACGTC. Translated: CAWNSRLAGPYSGANV. The whole CDR3 protein is CAWNSRLAGPYSGANVLTF. V usage is TRBV30 and J usage is TRBJ2-6, with 10 bases that match TRBD2. The read halts 3 residues ahead of the CDR3 end, with the missing end drawn from the germline J gene. This CDR3 is 19 amino acids long. Germline loops: CDR1 GTSNPN, CDR2 SVGIG (reference sequence). The V and J ends lost 4 bases and 0 bases, in that order; junction bases with no gene match: 12.

Regarding this clone: The missing CDR3 end, 3 residues past where the read stops, is filled in from the germline J gene. V is TRBV6-2 or TRBV6-3 and J is TRBJ2-5, with D perhaps TRBD2 (5 bases). Germline assignment: CDR1 MNHEY and CDR2 SVGEGT. V lost 5 bases, J lost 2 bases, and 9 bases lay in between. The CDR3 is made up of 13 amino acids. CDR3 sequence reads: CASSEGPQETQYF. The CDR3 DNA, read in part, is TGTGCCAGCAGTGAGGGTCCTCAAGAGACC.

As to this clone: The read falls 3 residues short of the CDR3 end, and the missing part is taken from the germline J gene. This chain uses TRBV5-6 with TRBJ2-3, with D possibly TRBD1 on 6 matching bases. The CDR3 runs 13 residues. From germline, CDR1 is SGHDT and CDR2 YYEEEE. V shed 0 bases and J shed 4 bases, with 6 bases lying between them. The CDR3 sequence: CASSLAGADTQYF. Partial CDR3 DNA: TGTGCCAGCAGCTTGGCAGGGGCAGATACG.